A selection of T cell receptor beta chains follows, all from one sample in a study of blood T cell repertoires in COVID-19. Generated by immunoSEQ multiplex PCR, the TCRdb table keeps only in-frame clones and is missing some. The data hold around 250,000 clones, with approximately 87% observed a single time. Source material: peripheral blood. These receptors all stem from a man between 60 and 75 years old with acute or convalescent COVID-19. The CDR3 runs from the conserved cysteine through the conserved F or W. D genes are given only for firm matches. Clone size appears in some rows only: once, few, many, or a class for an expanded clone.

d_call,j_call,v_call,clone_size,cdr3_aa,cdr3_nt
NA,TRBJ1-1,TRBV27,once,CASSLSITPSNTEAFF,TGTGCCAGCAGTTTATCCATTACCCCGAGTAACACTGAAGCTTTCTTT
TRBD1,TRBJ2-5,TRBV19,NA,CASSSGGQGAQETQYF,TGTGCCAGTAGTTCAGGGGGGCAGGGGGCTCAAGAGACCCAGTACTTC
NA,TRBJ2-7,TRBV2,NA,CASNRPQVDEQYF,TGTGCCAGCAATAGGCCCCAGGTCGACGAGCAGTACTTC
TRBD2,TRBJ2-7,TRBV27,NA,CASRRTGTSGNLYYEQYF,TGTGCCAGCAGACGGACCGGGACTAGCGGGAATCTTTACTACGAGCAGTACTTC
TRBD2,TRBJ2-1,TRBV3-1/TRBV3-2,NA,CASSPPSRGRVYNEQFF,TGTGCCAGCAGCCCACCATCCCGCGGGAGGGTTTACAATGAGCAGTTCTTC
NA,TRBJ2-7,TRBV23-1,NA,CASSHTGEQYF,TGCGCCAGCAGTCATACGGGGGAGCAGTACTTC
TRBD2,TRBJ2-2,TRBV10-3,NA,CAISTSGSRIGELFF,TGTGCCATCAGTACTAGCGGGAGTAGAATCGGGGAGCTGTTTTTT
NA,TRBJ2-3,TRBV5-8,NA,CASSPTAGTQYF,TGTGCCAGCAGCCCGACAGCGGGTACGCAGTATTTT
TRBD2,TRBJ2-1,TRBV7-2,NA,CASSPRLAGADEQFF,TGTGCCAGCAGCCCAAGACTAGCGGGAGCGGATGAGCAGTTCTTC
NA,TRBJ1-1,TRBV19,few,CASSIRQSVNTEAFF,TGTGCCAGTAGTATCCGTCAGAGCGTGAACACTGAAGCTTTCTTT
TRBD1,TRBJ1-5,TRBV20-1,NA,CSASQGALGNQPQHF,TGCAGTGCTAGTCAGGGGGCGCTTGGCAATCAGCCCCAGCATTTT
TRBD2,TRBJ2-2,TRBV6-2/TRBV6-3,NA,CASSSSGSFTGELFF,TGTGCCAGCAGTTCTAGCGGGAGTTTCACCGGGGAGCTGTTTTTT
NA,TRBJ1-2,TRBV19,once,CASTTENYGYTF,TGTGCCAGTACGACAGAGAACTATGGCTACACCTTC
NA,TRBJ2-7,TRBV5-6,NA,CASSAGPGSAYEQYF,TGTGCCAGCAGCGCAGGACCGGGATCGGCCTACGAGCAGTACTTC
NA,TRBJ2-2,TRBV4-3,NA,CASSQARGYTGELFF,TGCGCCAGCAGCCAAGCTAGGGGTTACACCGGGGAGCTGTTTTTT
NA,TRBJ2-5,TRBV19,once,CASKIRADQETQYF,TGTGCCAGTAAGATCAGGGCGGACCAAGAGACCCAGTACTTC
NA,TRBJ1-1,TRBV27,NA,CASSLYQGYGAFF,TGTGCCAGCAGTTTATATCAGGGCTACGGAGCTTTCTTT
TRBD1,TRBJ1-2,TRBV4-3,NA,CASSPQGQANYGYTF,TGCGCCAGCAGCCCCCAAGGACAGGCTAACTATGGCTACACCTTC